This record concerns one TCR beta chain sequence. Which antigen it targets is not known. The record has no base qualities; no much larger clone is one base away. The sample carries other DNA sequences with the same CDR3. V is shortened by 2 bases, J by 1 base, and the region joining them spans 9 bases. The CDR3 sequence holds 14 residues, the cysteine and phenylalanine included. The retained sequence is limited to the CDR3, 42 bases, with the frame set at the first base. CDR1 and CDR2, per the germline V gene, are KGHSH and LQKENI. Receptor amplification or capture employed the immunoSEQ multiplex PCR assay. A mixture of 60 forward primers for TCR Vbeta segments and 13 reverse primers for TCR Jbeta segments was used in the multiplex PCR. Amplification of the CDR3 region of rearranged TCR beta genes was performed with a multiplex PCR assay on genomic DNA. The Illumina HiSeq System was used to sequence the amplified TCR beta libraries as 87-base-pair reads. In the paper's pipeline: A later analysis tallied tens of millions of unique TCR beta chains across the roughly 610 repertoires, and roughly 11 million of those chains were shared by two or more donors. Raw reads were error-corrected and collapsed into unique sequences with a nearest-neighbor algorithm that merged closely related sequences to remove PCR and sequencing errors. To assign V, D and J gene segments, CDR3 sequences were aligned to IMGT reference sequences. For a sequence to be retained, at least a six-nucleotide match to both a V gene segment and a J gene segment was required. Rearrangements were classified as productive when the CDR3 lacked stop codons and remained in frame with V and J, and all other rearrangements were classified as non-productive. CDR3 was defined by IMGT convention, running from the second conserved V-encoded cysteine to the conserved J-encoded phenylalanine. In an earlier analysis of just under 600 of the donors, sequences lacking an unambiguous match to a single V gene segment were excluded. An earlier analysis of just under 600 of the donors called V segments functional above 56.7% productive rearrangements and segregating when the between-donor standard deviation exceeded 5%. To diagnose cytomegalovirus status from the catalog of TCR beta chain sequences, a statistical classification framework was built. A later analysis assigned V and J genes by comparing TCR nucleotide sequences with IMGT/GENE-DB human TR gene sequences. A later analysis assigned CDR3 sequences and most-parsimonious VDJ recombination scenarios with the TCRdist pipeline. In a later analysis, every TCR beta chain was defined by the combination of its CDR3 amino acid sequence and its V-gene family, and reads without a unique V-gene family were dropped. As a way to deal with suspected cross-contamination and a sequencing artifact, a later analysis dropped roughly 600 nucleotide sequences that were highly shared and had low generation probability. In a later analysis, a clonal expansion index for each public chain was calculated from normalized within-repertoire ranks of inferred template counts. In a later analysis, generation probabilities were computed using a VDJ recombination model fitted to out-of-frame rearrangements, and the results were checked against IGoR. In a later analysis, hypergeometric tests were used to score TCR-TCR, TCR-HLA and TCR-CMV co-occurrence, with a repertoire-size bias correction applied to TCR pairs. To estimate false discovery rates, a later analysis permuted the HLA or CMV assignments 20 times. In a later analysis, co-occurring TCRs were grouped with DBSCAN, and TCRdist sequence similarity was added when clustering was performed within HLA-allele-positive subsets. Co-occurrence clustering excluded repertoires with fewer than 30,000 or more than 120,000 public chains, plus five with anomalous nucleotide sharing. TCRdb stores this immuneACCESS table with in-frame sequences only. Part of the clones is absent; in the studies checked, under half of the shortfall reflects unresolved V genes, and no reason is known for the rest. That table gives V, J and clone size, and the DNA gave D and trimming. For this sample there are 120,000 or so clones; 8% to 11% appear just once. The top ten constitute about 4.6% of the sample.

The cohort consisted of some 730 healthy bone marrow donors. All cohort members were sampled while nominally healthy, although unrecorded immune exposures were likely present. The donor tested CMV seropositive and was one of the 289 seropositive cohort members. Every donor gave a peripheral blood sample, and the peripheral blood mononuclear cells from that sample were used for TCR beta sequencing. Genomic DNA was extracted from the blood cell samples with the Qiagen DNeasy Blood Extraction Kit. This specimen comes from a study of cytomegalovirus exposure and HLA in healthy donors (dated by TCRdb to the late 2010s). With respect to the entire study: According to an earlier analysis of several hundred of the donors, about 179 million T cells yielded roughly 110 million unique TCR beta sequences and about 300 Gb of sequence data. Roughly 290 gigabases of sequencing data and around 85 million unique TCR sequences made up an early release that covered over 550 HLA-typed donors. Among the roughly 390 genotyped donors, 81% belonged to the genetic ancestry cluster associated with self-reported Caucasian donors. The study aimed to test whether cataloging public T cell receptors could reveal signatures of past pathogen exposure. The study profiled the T cell repertoires of under 850 subjects by immunosequencing and related them to cytomegalovirus serostatus. Besides the first cohort of 666 subjects, a separate validation cohort made up of 90 to 150 different subjects was used. The study combined high-throughput TCR immunosequencing, statistical association of individual TCRs with disease status, and machine learning to predict cytomegalovirus infection status. A later analysis re-examined previously published TCR beta repertoires from 610 or so donors and added high-resolution HLA genotyping to investigate patterns of TCR occurrence. Rather than drawing on any new phenotypic data, the later analysis identified candidate immune exposures from TCR beta sequences and the way those sequences occurred across donors. An earlier analysis of around 580 of the donors used high-throughput TCR beta sequencing to judge whether each TCR beta V gene segment behaved as functional or pseudogenic. Donor age, sex, ethnicity and CMV serostatus were compiled alongside the repertoire data. Genome-wide SNP genotypes for about 60% of the roughly 670 donors were used in a later genetic analysis, which treated that subset as a discovery cohort. Every discovery cohort repertoire had been produced on one sequencing platform. Both class I and class II loci were covered by HLA typing, at four-digit resolution. Typing coverage differed by locus: A, B, C, DRB1 and DQB1 were typed in about 620-630 donors, DQA1 in 500 to 550, DPA1 in some 600, and DPB1 in approximately 450. Roughly 5 DR-DQ haplotypes were handled as single units for association and clustering, since linkage in the cohort was strong. On average, 235,054 unique TCR beta nucleotide sequences were sequenced per donor among 398 genotyped donors of the cohort, with about 19% of those sequences being non-productive. The investigation overall reported the following: A total of about 180 TCR beta chains were listed by the study as associated with cytomegalovirus. The authors suggested that the approach could potentially be generalized to other disease states and immunological phenotypes. According to a later analysis, TCR association rates differed among HLA loci, with DRB1 alleles showing the most associated TCRs and HLA-C alleles showing the fewest. HLA typing was unavailable for some donors at each locus, so association tests used only the typed subset. A further reported finding was that TCR beta sequences accurately predicted the HLA-A and HLA-B alleles for most subjects in the first cohort. In an earlier analysis of more than 500 of the donors, most TCR beta V segments appeared in productive rearrangements about 90% or about 30% of the time, broadly matching IMGT annotations. In a later analysis, around 17,000 TCR beta sequences were associated with specific HLA alleles at a false discovery rate of 0.05. Linkage disequilibrium might explain the correlated functional status among segregating V segments, but an unknown experimental factor could not be excluded. In a later genetic analysis, a missense DCLRE1C variant was associated with V-gene and J-gene trimming of TCR beta chains, and the association was replicated in an independent cohort. According to a later analysis, most CMV-associated TCR beta chains appeared to be HLA-restricted, and the HLA associations seemed to be driven largely by CMV exposure. When HLA alleles, especially DR and DQ, strongly co-occurred, attributing TCR associations to individual alleles was difficult. Some IMGT-functional V segments, including TRBV6-2 and TRBV6-3, could not be told apart with the 87-base-pair reads, so those segments were excluded. Presence/absence analyses assumed roughly uniform sequencing depth across donors, an assumption that may not hold. Most TCR sequences were seen in very few donors, while some public TCRs were found in many individuals. The only immune exposure information available for the cohort was CMV serostatus. A few of the identified cytomegalovirus-associated TCR beta chains were confirmed in vitro to be specific for cytomegalovirus antigens. A later analysis reported that several top co-occurrence clusters appeared linked to parvovirus B19, influenza, CMV and Epstein-Barr virus. In a later analysis, HLA-associated TCR beta chains showed more clonal expansion and lower generation probabilities than non-associated chains that were equally common. Cytomegalovirus status was reported to be diagnosed by the classifier with high specificity and sensitivity in both the original and validation cohorts. Around 16 rarely observed V segments, including chromosome 9 orphons, were excluded from the earlier analysis of a few hundred of the donors because counts were too low. Compared with the roughly 670-donor mean, donors in an Asian-associated ancestry cluster had fewer N-insertions in productive TCRs, according to a later genetic analysis. The cohort was sequenced for TCR beta chains only, and without alpha or paired-chain data the features that could be detected were limited. A cluster of highly shared sequence variants was judged likely to be a technical artifact of the sequencing pipeline.

This receptor was taken from a woman younger than 35 in good health and CMV-seropositive. The sequenced material came from PBMCs. The rearranged segments are TRBV18 and TRBJ2-7; TRBD1 is a possible D gene, resting on 5 matching bases. The CDR3 here reads CASSPRGTSYEQYF. The bases read TGTGCCAGCTCACCAAGGGGAACGTCCTACGAGCAGTACTTC. Here the CDR3 is joined to the reference TRBV18 and TRBJ2-7 genes, and the full variable domain is: NAGVMQNPRHLVRRRGQEARLRCSPMKGHSHVYWYRQLPEEGLKFMVYLQKENIIDESGMPKERFSAEFPKEGPSILRIQQVVRGDSAAYFCASSPRGTSYEQYFGPGTRLTVT.